The entry below gives a single T cell receptor (beta chain) sequence along with its context. Only in-frame clones appear in the TCRdb table, and some are missing; sequencing was by immunoSEQ multiplex PCR. The sample contains about 380,000 clones, roughly 94% of which appear only once. The CDR3 is made up of 15 amino acids. Germline V gene sequence: CDR1 SGHDN, CDR2 FVKESK. V lost 5 bases and J lost 1, with 14 bases in between. These data are taken from a study of shared T cell receptors in the human thymus. The chain employs TRBV14 and TRBJ1-1; possible D gene TRBD1, 6 bases. This TCR came from a human donor. The specimen sequenced was thymocytes. CDR3 protein: CASSSSTGQNTEAFF. The CDR3 coding sequence is TGTGCCAGCAGCAGCTCGACAGGACAGAACACTGAAGCTTTCTTT.